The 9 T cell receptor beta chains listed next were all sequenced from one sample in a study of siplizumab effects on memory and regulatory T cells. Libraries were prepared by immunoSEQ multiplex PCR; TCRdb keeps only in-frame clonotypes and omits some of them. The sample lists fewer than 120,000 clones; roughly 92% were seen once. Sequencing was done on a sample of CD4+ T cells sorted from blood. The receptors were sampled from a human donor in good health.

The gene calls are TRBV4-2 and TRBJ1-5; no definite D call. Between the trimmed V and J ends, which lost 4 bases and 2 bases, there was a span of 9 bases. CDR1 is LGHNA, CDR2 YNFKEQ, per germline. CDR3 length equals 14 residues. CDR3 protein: CASSRSERNQPQHF. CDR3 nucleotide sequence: TGTGCCAGCAGCCGAAGTGAGCGCAATCAGCCCCAGCATTTT.

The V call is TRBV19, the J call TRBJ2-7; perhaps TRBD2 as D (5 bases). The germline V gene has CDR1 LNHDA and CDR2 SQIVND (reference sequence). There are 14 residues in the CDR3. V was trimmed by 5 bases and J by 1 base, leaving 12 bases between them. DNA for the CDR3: TGTGCCAGTAGTCCGAGACTAAATTCCTACGAGCAGTACTTC. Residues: CASSPRLNSYEQYF.

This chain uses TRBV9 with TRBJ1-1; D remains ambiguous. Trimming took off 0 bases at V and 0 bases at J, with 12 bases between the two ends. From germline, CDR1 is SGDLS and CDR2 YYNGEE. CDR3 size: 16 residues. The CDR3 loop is CASSVALGRLNTEAFF. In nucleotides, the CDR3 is TGTGCCAGCAGCGTAGCTCTTGGCAGACTGAACACTGAAGCTTTCTTT.

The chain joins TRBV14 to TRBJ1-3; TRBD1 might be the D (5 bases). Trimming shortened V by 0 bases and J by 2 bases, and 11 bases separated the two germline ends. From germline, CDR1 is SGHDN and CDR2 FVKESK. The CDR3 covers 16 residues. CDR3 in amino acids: CASSQEIGRAGNTIYF. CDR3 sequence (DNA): TGTGCCAGCAGCCAAGAAATCGGCAGGGCTGGAAACACCATATATTTT.

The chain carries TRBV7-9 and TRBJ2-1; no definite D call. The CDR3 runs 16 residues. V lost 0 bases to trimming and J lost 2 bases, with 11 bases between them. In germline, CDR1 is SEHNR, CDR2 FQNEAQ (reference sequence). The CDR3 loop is CASSLAPGITYNEQFF. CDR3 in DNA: TGTGCCAGCAGCTTAGCGCCAGGAATTACCTACAATGAGCAGTTCTTC.

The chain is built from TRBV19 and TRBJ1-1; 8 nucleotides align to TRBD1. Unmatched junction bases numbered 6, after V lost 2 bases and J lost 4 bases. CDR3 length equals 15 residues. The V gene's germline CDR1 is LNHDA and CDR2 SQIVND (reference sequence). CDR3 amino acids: CASSIKGQGITEAFF. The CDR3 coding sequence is TGTGCCAGTAGTATAAAAGGACAGGGAATCACTGAAGCTTTCTTT.

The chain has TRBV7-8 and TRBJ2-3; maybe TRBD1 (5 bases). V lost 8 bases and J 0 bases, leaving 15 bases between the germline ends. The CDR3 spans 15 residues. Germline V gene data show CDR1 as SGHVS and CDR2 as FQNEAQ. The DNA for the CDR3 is TGTGCCAGCGGCGCGGACACCACTAGCACAGATACGCAGTATTTT. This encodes CASGADTTSTDTQYF. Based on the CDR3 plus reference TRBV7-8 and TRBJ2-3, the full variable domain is GAGVSQSPRYKVAKRGQDVALRCDPISGHVSLFWYQQALGQGPEFLTYFQNEAQLDKSGLPSDRFFAERPEGSVSTLKIQRTQQEDSAVYLCASGADTTSTDTQYFGPGTRLTVL.

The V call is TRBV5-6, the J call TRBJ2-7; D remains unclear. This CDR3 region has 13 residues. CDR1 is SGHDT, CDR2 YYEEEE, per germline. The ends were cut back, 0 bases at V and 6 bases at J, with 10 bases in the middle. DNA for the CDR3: TGTGCCAGCAGCTTGGTACGTTACGGCGAGCAGTACTTC. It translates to CASSLVRYGEQYF.

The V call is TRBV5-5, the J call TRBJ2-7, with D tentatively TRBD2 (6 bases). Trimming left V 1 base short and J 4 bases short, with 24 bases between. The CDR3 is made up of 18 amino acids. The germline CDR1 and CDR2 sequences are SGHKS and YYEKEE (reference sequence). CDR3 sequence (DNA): TGTGCCAGCAGCTTGTCACCGATTCGTTGGCAGGGAGGTTACGAGCAGTACTTC. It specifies CASSLSPIRWQGGYEQYF. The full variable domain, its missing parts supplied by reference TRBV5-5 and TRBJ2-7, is DAGVTQSPTHLIKTRGQQVTLRCSPISGHKSVSWYQQVLGQGPQFIFQYYEKEERGRGNFPDRFSARQFPNYSSELNVNALLLGDSALYLCASSLSPIRWQGGYEQYFGPGTRLTVT.